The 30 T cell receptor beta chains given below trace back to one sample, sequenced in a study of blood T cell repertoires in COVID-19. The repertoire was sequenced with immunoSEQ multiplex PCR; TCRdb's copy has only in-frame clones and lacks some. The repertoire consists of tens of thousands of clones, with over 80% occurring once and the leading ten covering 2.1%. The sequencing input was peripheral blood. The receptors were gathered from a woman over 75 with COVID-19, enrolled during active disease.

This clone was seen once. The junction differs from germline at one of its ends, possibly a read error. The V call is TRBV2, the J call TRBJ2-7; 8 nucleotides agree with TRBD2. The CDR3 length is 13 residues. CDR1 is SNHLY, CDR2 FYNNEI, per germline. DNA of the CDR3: TGTGCCAGCAGTGAAACGGGACTAGGACTAGGGGACTTC. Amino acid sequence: CASSETGLGLGDF.

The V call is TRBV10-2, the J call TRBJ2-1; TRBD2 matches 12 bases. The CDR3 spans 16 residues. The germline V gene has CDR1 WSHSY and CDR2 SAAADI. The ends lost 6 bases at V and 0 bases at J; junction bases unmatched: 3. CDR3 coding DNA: TGCGCCAGCAGGTCTAGCGGGAGGGCCTCCTACAATGAGCAGTTCTTC. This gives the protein CASRSSGRASYNEQFF.

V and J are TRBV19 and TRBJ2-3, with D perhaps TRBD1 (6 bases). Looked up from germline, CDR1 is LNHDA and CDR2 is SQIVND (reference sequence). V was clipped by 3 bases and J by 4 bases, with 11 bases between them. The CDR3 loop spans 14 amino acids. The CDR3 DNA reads TGTGCCAGTAGTATCAGGGGAGTGGCAGATACGCAGTATTTT. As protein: CASSIRGVADTQYF.

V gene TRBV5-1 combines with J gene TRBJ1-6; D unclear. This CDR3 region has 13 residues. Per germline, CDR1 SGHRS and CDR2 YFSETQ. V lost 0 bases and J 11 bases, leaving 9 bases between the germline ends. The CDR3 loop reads CASSLESETPLHF. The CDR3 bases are TGCGCCAGCAGCTTGGAGAGCGAGACACCCCTCCACTTT.

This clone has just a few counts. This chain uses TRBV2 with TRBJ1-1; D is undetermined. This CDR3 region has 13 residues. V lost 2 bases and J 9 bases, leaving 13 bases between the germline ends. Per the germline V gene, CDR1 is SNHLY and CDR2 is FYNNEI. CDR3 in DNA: TGTGCCAGCAGTGAAAGGAGGGAGGATAAAGCTTTCTTT. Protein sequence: CASSERREDKAFF.

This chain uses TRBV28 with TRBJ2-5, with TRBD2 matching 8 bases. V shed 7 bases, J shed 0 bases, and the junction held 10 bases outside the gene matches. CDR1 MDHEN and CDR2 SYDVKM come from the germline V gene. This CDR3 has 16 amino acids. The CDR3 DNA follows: TGTGCCAGCAAAATAGGTAGCGGGATGTACCAAGAGACCCAGTACTTC. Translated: CASKIGSGMYQETQYF.

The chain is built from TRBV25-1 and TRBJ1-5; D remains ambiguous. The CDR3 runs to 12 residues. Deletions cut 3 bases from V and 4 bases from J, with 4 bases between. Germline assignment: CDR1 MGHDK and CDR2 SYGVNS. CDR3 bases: TGTGCCAGCAGTGACCATAATCAGCCCCAGCATTTT. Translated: CASSDHNQPQHF.

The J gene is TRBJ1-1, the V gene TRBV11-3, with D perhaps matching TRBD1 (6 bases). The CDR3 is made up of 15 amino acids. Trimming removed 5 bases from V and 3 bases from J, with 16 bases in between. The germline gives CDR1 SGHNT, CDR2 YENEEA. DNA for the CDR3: TGTGCCAGCAGCCCAGGGGTCGGCGCGGACACTGAAGCTTTCTTT. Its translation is CASSPGVGADTEAFF.

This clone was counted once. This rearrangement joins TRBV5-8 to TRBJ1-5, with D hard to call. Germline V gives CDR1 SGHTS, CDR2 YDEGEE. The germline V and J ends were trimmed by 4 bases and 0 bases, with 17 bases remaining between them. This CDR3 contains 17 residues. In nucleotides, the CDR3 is TGTGCCAGCAGCCATTTGCCCGCAGCGAGTAGCAATCAGCCCCAGCATTTT. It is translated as CASSHLPAASSNQPQHF.

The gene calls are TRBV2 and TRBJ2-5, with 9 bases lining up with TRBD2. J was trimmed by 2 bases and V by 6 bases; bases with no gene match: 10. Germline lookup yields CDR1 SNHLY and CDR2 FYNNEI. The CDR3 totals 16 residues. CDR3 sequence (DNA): TGTGCCAGCAGAGGGATCAGCGGGGGGCGTCAAGAGACCCAGTACTTC. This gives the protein CASRGISGGRQETQYF. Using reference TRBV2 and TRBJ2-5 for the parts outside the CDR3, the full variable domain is EPEVTQTPSHQVTQMGQEVILRCVPISNHLYFYWYRQILGQKVEFLVSFYNNEISEKSEIFDDQFSVERPDGSNFTLKIRSTKLEDSAMYFCASRGISGGRQETQYFGPGTRLLVL.

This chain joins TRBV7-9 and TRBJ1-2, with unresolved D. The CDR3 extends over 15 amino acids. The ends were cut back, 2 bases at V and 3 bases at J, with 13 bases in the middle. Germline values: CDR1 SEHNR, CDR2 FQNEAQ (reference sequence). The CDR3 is CASSLRRHQDYGYTF. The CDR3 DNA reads TGTGCCAGCAGCTTACGAAGACATCAAGACTATGGCTACACCTTC.

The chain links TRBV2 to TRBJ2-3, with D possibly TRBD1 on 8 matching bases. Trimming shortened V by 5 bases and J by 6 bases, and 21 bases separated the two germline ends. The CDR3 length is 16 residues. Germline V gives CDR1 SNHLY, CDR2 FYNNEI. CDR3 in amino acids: CASSSGGQGGSDTQYF. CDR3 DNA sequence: TGTGCCAGCAGTTCGGGAGGACAGGGTGGGTCGGATACGCAGTATTTT.

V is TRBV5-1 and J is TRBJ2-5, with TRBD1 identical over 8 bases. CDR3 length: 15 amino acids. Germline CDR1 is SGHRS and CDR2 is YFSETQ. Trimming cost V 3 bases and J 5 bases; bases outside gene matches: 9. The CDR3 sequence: CASSSHPGGEETQYF. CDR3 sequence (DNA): TGCGCCAGCAGCTCACATCCAGGGGGCGAGGAGACCCAGTACTTC. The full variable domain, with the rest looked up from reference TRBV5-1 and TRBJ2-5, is KAGVTQTPRYLIKTRGQQVTLSCSPISGHRSVSWYQQTPGQGLQFLFEYFSETQRNKGNFPGRFSGRQFSNSRSEMNVSTLELGDSALYLCASSSHPGGEETQYFGPGTRLLVL.

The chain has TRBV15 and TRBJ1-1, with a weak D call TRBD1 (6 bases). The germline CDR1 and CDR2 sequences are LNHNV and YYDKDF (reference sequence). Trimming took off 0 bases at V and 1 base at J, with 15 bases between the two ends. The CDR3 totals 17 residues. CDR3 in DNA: TGTGCCACCAGCAGAGATCGGCGGGGGGCAAGGAACACTGAAGCTTTCTTT. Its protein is CATSRDRRGARNTEAFF.

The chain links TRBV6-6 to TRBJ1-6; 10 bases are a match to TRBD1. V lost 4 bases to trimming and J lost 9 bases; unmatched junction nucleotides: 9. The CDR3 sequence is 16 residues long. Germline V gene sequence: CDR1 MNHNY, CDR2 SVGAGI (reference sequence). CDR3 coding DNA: TGTGCCAGCAGTTCATCTCGGACAGGGGGAAGTTCACCCCTCCACTTT. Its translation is CASSSSRTGGSSPLHF.

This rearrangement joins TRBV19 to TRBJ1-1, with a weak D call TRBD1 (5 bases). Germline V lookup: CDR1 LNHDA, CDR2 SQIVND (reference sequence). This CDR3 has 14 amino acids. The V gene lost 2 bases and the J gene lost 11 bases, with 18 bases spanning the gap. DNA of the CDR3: TGTGCCAGTAGTATAACCCAGGGAAGAGAAGAGGCTTTCTTT. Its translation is CASSITQGREEAFF.

The CDR3 protein is CASSPQGRFRGYTF. CDR3 nucleotide sequence: TGTGCCAGCAGTCCACAAGGGAGGTTCCGTGGCTACACCTTC. This chain joins TRBV27 and TRBJ1-2; D not certain. Between the trimmed V and J ends, which lost 5 bases and 7 bases, there was a span of 17 bases. The CDR3 has 14 amino acids. CDR1 MNHEY and CDR2 SMNVEV come from the germline V gene (reference sequence).

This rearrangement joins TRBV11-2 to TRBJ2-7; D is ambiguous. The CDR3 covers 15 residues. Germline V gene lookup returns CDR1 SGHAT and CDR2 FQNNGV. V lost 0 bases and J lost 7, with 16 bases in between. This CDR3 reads CASSLELPGAGEQYF. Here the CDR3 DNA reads TGTGCCAGCAGCTTAGAGTTACCAGGCGCTGGAGAGCAGTACTTC.

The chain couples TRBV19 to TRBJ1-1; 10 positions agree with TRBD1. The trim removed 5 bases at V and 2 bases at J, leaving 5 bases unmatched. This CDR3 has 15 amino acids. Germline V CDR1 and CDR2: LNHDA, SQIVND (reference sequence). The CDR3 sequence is CASSPGQGGNTEAFF. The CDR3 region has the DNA TGTGCCAGTAGTCCCGGACAGGGGGGAAACACTGAAGCTTTCTTT.

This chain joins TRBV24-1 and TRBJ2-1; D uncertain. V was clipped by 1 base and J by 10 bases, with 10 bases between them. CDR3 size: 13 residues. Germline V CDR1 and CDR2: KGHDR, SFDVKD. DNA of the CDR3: TGTGCCACCAGTGATTTCCCCTTGTCGGAGCAGTTCTTC. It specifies CATSDFPLSEQFF.

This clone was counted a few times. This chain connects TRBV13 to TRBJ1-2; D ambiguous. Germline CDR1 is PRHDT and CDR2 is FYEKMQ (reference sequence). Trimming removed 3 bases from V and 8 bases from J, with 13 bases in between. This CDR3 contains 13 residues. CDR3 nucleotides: TGTGCCAGCAGCTTGCGGGAAGTGAGGGGCTACACCTTC. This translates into CASSLREVRGYTF.

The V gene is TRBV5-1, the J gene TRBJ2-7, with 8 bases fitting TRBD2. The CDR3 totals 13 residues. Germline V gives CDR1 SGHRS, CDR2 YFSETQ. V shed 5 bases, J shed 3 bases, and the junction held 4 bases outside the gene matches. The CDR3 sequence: CASSTSGYYEQYF. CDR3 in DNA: TGCGCCAGCAGTACTAGCGGATACTACGAGCAGTACTTC.

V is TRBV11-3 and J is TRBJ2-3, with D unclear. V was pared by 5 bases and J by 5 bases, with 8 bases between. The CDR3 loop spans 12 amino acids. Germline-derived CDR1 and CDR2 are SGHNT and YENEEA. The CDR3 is CASSRPGDTQYF. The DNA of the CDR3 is TGTGCCAGCAGCCGCCCAGGAGATACGCAGTATTTT.

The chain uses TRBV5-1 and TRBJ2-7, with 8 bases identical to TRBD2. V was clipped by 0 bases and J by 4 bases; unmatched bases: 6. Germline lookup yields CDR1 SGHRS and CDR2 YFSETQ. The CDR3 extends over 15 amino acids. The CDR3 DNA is TGCGCCAGCAGCTTGGCCTCCGGGGGGGAGTACGAGCAGTACTTC. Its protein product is CASSLASGGEYEQYF.

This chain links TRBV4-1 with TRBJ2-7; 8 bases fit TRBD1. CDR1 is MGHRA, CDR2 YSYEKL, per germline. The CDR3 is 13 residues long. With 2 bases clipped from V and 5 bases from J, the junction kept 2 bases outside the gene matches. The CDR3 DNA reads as TGCGCCAGCAGCCAAAACAGGGGGGACGAGCAGTACTTC. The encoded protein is CASSQNRGDEQYF.

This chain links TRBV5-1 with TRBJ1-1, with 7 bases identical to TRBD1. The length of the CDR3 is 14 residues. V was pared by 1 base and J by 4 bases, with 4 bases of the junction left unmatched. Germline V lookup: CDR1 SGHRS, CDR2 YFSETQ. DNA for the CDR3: TGCGCCAGCAGCTTGTGGCAGGGGGGCACTGAAGCTTTCTTT. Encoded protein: CASSLWQGGTEAFF.

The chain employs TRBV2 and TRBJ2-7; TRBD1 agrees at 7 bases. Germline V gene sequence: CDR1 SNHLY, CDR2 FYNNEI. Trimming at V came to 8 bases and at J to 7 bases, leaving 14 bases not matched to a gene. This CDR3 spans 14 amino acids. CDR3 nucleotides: TGTGCCAGCCGCAGGGACAGACAATACCAAGAGCAGTACTTC. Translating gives CASRRDRQYQEQYF.

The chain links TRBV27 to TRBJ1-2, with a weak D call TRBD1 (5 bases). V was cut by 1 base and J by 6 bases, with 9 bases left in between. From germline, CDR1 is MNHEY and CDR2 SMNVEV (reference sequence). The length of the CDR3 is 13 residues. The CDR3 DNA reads TGTGCCAGCAGTTTATATGAGGACAATGGCTACACCTTC. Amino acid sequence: CASSLYEDNGYTF.

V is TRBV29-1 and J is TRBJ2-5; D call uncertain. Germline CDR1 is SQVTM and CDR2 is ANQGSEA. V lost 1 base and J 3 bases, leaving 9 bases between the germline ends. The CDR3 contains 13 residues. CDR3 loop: CSVEGFTEETQYF. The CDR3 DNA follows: TGCAGCGTTGAAGGTTTTACAGAAGAGACCCAGTACTTC.

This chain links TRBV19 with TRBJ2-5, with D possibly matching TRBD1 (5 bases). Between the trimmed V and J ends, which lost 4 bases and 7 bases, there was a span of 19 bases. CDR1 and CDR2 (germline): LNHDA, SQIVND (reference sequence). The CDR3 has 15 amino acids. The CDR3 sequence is CASSNQGSLMGTQYF. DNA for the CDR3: TGTGCCAGTAGTAACCAGGGATCCCTCATGGGGACCCAGTACTTC.